This T cell receptor beta chain was identified during a study of shared clonotypes between healthy human individuals. In germline, CDR1 is MNHEY, CDR2 SVGAGI. This CDR3 contains 14 residues. The trim removed 5 bases at V and 3 bases at J, leaving 5 bases unmatched. Assay: immunoSEQ multiplex PCR; the TCRdb copy retains only in-frame clones and omits some. Among roughly 1 million clones listed, about three quarters were seen once. The clonotype was recovered from a man in his late teens or twenties in good health. This rearrangement joins TRBV6-5 to TRBJ2-7, with TRBD1 matching 9 bases. The sequenced material came from memory CD4+ T cells sorted from blood. Regarding subset: CD45RA-negative fraction. The CDR3 DNA reads TGTGCCAGCAGTAGGGGACAGGGAGACTACGAGCAGTACTTC. It codes for CASSRGQGDYEQYF.